Detailed here is one T cell receptor beta chain. Its recognized antigen is unknown. One base away there is no much larger clone; base qualities are not given. The sample originates from a study of blood T cell repertoires in COVID-19 (dated by TCRdb to the early 2020s). Concerning the study at large: Samples from collaborators originated in the United States, Italy and Spain and spanned both the acute and convalescent phases of COVID-19. The material from the prospective study consisted of cDNA or gDNA derived from T cells, B-cell-depleted T cells, or PBMCs. Subjects who had been exposed to COVID-19, were actively infected with it, or had recovered from it provided the deeply sampled blood TCRbeta repertoires that made up the dataset. A freely available public database, intended as a resource for researchers studying the immune response to SARS-CoV-2, is where the repertoires were released. The samples were drawn from two sources: the first 160 participants of the ongoing ImmuneRACE study, and approximately 1,300 subjects contributed by 6 global collaborators. Sample metadata almost always included a de-identified subject ID, COVID-19 status, age in years and sex. Where available, HLA class I and class II types were obtained from metadata supplied by the sample provider rather than from assay-based typing. General findings and caveats noted by the study authors: The amount of clinical and demographic metadata varied by source and participant and was provided uncurated.

TCRbeta CDR3 regions were amplified from genomic DNA using the immunoSEQ Assay, a bias-controlled multiplex PCR. As for how the authors treated the data: The number of nucleated cells in each sample was estimated from the amplification of reference gene primers within the assay. Sequence reads were collapsed and filtered to measure the absolute abundance of every unique TCRbeta CDR3 rearrangement. For each sample, productive Simpson clonality was calculated as the square root of Simpson's diversity index over productive rearrangements. What TCRdb holds here is the immuneACCESS table cut down to in-frame rearrangements. Part of the clones is not present; checked against another copy, under half of the missing clones reflect an unresolved V gene, and the others are unexplained. The V and J calls and clone size were taken over from that table, and D and trimming were inferred from the DNA. The sample table shows about 260,000 clones, and about nine tenths are seen once. The top ten clones comprise around 3.5% of the sample.

Per the germline V gene, MGHRA is the CDR1 and YSYEKL is the CDR2. The CDR3, cysteine through phenylalanine, is 16 amino acids long. The sequence is cut down to CDR3 DNA, 48 bases in frame from base 1. V is cut by 0 bases and J by 3 bases, and the space between the germline ends is 12 bases. The collaborating institutions used their own protocols to collect whole blood in K2EDTA tubes. For TCRbeta analysis, collaborator samples were shipped as frozen whole blood, as isolated PBMCs, or as DNA extracted from either sample type. The chain couples TRBV4-1 to TRBJ1-5; TRBD1 could be the D gene, as 5 bases match. The receptor comes from a middle-aged woman with acute or convalescent COVID-19. Sequencing was carried out using peripheral blood. The DNA sequence is as follows: TGCGCCAGCAGCCAAGATCTACAGGCGAACAATCAGCCCCAGCATTTT. Translated, it reads CASSQDLQANNQPQHF.